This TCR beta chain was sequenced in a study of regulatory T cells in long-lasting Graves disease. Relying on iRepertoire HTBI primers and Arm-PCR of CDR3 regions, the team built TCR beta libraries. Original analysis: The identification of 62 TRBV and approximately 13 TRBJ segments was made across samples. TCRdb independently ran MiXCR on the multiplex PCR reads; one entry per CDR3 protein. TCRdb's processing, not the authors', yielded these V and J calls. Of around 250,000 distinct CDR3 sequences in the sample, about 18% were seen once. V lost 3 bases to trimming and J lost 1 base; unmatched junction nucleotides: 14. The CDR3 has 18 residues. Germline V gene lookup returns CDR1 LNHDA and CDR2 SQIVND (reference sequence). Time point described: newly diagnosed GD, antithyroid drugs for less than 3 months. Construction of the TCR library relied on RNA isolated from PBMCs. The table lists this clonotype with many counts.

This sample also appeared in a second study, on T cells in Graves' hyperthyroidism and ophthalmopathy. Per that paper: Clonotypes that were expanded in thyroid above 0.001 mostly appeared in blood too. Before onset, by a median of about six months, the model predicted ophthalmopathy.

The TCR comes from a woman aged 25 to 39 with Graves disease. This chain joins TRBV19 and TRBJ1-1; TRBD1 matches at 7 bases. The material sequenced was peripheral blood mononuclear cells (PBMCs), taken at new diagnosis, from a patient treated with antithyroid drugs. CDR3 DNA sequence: TGTGCCAGTAGTATTCGAATCCGGCGACAGGGAAAGAACACTGAAGCTTTCTTT. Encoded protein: CASSIRIRRQGKNTEAFF.